A single sample gave rise to the 3 T cell receptor beta chains below, sequenced in a study of identical twins. One entry per CDR3 protein results from TCRdb running MiXCR on the 5' RACE reads. Seen here are some 730,000 distinct CDR3 sequences, over 15% observed once, and the top ten hold around 12%. These records were also assigned to another study, of T cells expressing NK-cell markers.

The sample taken for sequencing was PBMCs. These receptors were obtained from a woman younger than 35 in good health.

This clonotype appeared many times. The chain carries TRBV20-1 and TRBJ1-1; D remains unclear. The V end lost 3 bases, the J end lost 6 bases, and 11 bases lay between the germline ends. Germline loops: CDR1 DFQATT, CDR2 SNEGSKA (reference sequence). The length of the CDR3 is 12 residues. The CDR3 region has the DNA TGCAGTGCTAGTATCCTTGGCGCTGAAGCTTTCTTT. This translates into CSASILGAEAFF.

The CDR3 DNA is TGTGCCAGCAGTTTTAGGATAGGACTCTACGAGCAGTACTTC. It translates to CASSFRIGLYEQYF. The chain has TRBV12-3 or TRBV12-4 and TRBJ2-7, with D perhaps TRBD2 (5 bases). CDR3 length: 14 residues. Trimming took 3 bases from V and 3 from J, leaving 12 bases between them.

This clonotype turned up a few times. The CDR3 loop is CASGPTLTSGLTDTQYF. The DNA for the CDR3 is TGTGCTAGTGGTCCAACCTTAACTAGCGGACTCACAGATACGCAGTATTTT. V gene TRBV12-5 combines with J gene TRBJ2-3, with TRBD2 matching over 8 bases. Germline assignment: CDR1 LGHNT and CDR2 FRNRAP. The CDR3 loop spans 17 amino acids. V lost 5 bases, J lost 2 bases, and 12 bases stayed unmatched.